The clone carrying this T cell receptor (beta chain) occurred many times. Its antigen is unidentified. The V end was cut by 7 bases, the J end by 1 base, with 10 bases between. The CDR3 extends over 12 amino acids. Germline V gene lookup returns CDR1 DFQATT and CDR2 SNEGSKA (reference sequence). The data were obtained in a study of identical twins. Study-wide results and caveats: An excess of low generation probability was shown by twin-shared out-of-frame alpha sequences. Abundant beta clonotypes from cord blood had fewer insertions, unlike memory repertoires, which showed none.

TCRdb redid the calling of the 5' RACE reads with MiXCR, one entry per CDR3 protein. Of about 340,000 distinct CDR3 sequences listed, 9% to 10% are singletons. The sample comprised naive T cells sorted from blood. This receptor was identified in a woman in her 50s in good health. The V call is TRBV20-1, the J call TRBJ1-1; D remains ambiguous. As DNA, the CDR3 is TGCAGTGTAAGGGAGAGGAACACTGAAGCTTTCTTT. As protein: CSVRERNTEAFF.